This T cell receptor beta chain is from a study of T cell repertoires in cytomegalovirus infection. For the study at large: Public TCR beta signatures provided an indication of both CMV infection and a matching HLA type.

The CDR3 extends over 15 amino acids. Germline assignment: CDR1 SNHLY and CDR2 FYNNEI. V lost 8 bases and J lost 6, with 20 bases in between. From the reads, TCRdb called clonotypes with MiXCR, one entry per CDR3 protein. Among under 300,000 distinct CDR3 sequences listed, roughly a fifth were seen once. About this clonotype: Its antigen remains unidentified.

Study results and caveats: Pooled public TCR beta family frequency picked out CMV carriers with the relevant HLA. In two of eight donors, the top clonotype was HLA-C-restricted CMV-specific.

The source material was cultured PBMCs, sampled from culture after CMV antigen stimulation. The V gene is TRBV2, the J gene TRBJ2-1, with a tentative D call TRBD2 (5 bases). The sequence derives from a human donor in good health (CMV status not recorded). Some clones in this sample may be carry-over from other donors' samples. The CDR3 sequence: CASHPLEGMGNEQFF. The CDR3 nucleotides read TGTGCCAGCCACCCACTAGAGGGAATGGGCAATGAGCAGTTCTTC.